This T cell receptor beta chain was recovered during a study of blood T cell repertoires in COVID-19. Study overall: Nucleic acid was either cDNA or gDNA, and it came from T cells, B-cell-depleted T cells, or PBMCs.

Original analysis: Reference gene primer amplification yielded estimated nucleated cell counts. Some clones are missing from TCRdb's copy, which holds only in-frame ones; the method was immunoSEQ multiplex PCR. D and trimming come from the DNA, and the V and J calls and clone size come from that table. The data show some 100,000 clones, about 84% seen once. The germline CDR1 and CDR2 sequences are SGHRS and YFSETQ. This CDR3 spans 18 amino acids. V gave up 0 bases and J gave up 0 bases; unmatched junction bases: 7. This TCR was recovered from a human donor in a cohort sampled during active COVID-19. The chain recombines TRBV5-1 with TRBJ2-3, with 10 bases matching TRBD2. The sample taken for sequencing was peripheral blood. The CDR3 here is CASSLVVSGGPSTDTQYF. DNA of the CDR3: TGCGCCAGCAGCTTGGTTGTTAGCGGGGGGCCCAGCACAGATACGCAGTATTTT.